The 4 T cell receptor beta chains reported below all come from one sample, sequenced in a study of vaccination and CD4 T cells after COVID-19. What these receptors recognize is not known. The Oncomine TCR Beta short-read assay sequenced DNA from cultured CD4+ T cells. TCRdb re-derived calls from the PCR reads in MiXCR, one entry per CDR3 protein. The table lists roughly 17,000 distinct CDR3 sequences, 55% of them singletons. Treatment in this sample: roughly 10-day PBMC culture with coronavirus spike peptide pools or control peptides (ViraFEST assay). The sequenced sample was CD4+ T cells from blood, cultured in vitro. The receptors shown here come from a human donor who had recovered from COVID-19.

The J gene is TRBJ1-5, the V gene TRBV19; 7 bases agree with TRBD1. The CDR3 contains 15 residues. Germline V CDR1 and CDR2: LNHDA, SQIVND (reference sequence). After removal of 8 bases from V and 0 bases from J, the junction contained 7 bases not matched to a gene. In DNA form, the CDR3 reads TGTGCCAGTCGGGACAGACCTTATAGCAATCAGCCCCAGCATTTT. Protein: CASRDRPYSNQPQHF.

This clonotype has just a few counts. V is TRBV5-1 and J is TRBJ1-5; D remains ambiguous. The CDR3 totals 13 residues. Trimming removed 3 bases from V and 6 bases from J, with 10 bases in between. Germline CDR1 and CDR2: SGHRS and YFSETQ. CDR3 DNA sequence: TGCGCCAGCAGCTCCTTTCCCGGTCAGCCCCAGCATTTT. This translates into CASSSFPGQPQHF.

V and J are TRBV10-3 and TRBJ2-7; TRBD1 matches at 11 bases. Germline assignment: CDR1 ENHRY and CDR2 SYGVKD. The V segment lost 0 bases and the J segment 5 bases; nucleotides outside the gene matches: 3. The CDR3 consists of 15 residues. The CDR3 DNA reads as TGTGCCATCAGTGAGTCATGGGACAGGGGGAACGAGCAGTACTTC. It encodes CAISESWDRGNEQYF.

About this clonotype itself: The junction shows a germline mismatch at one end, possibly a read error. The chain couples TRBV2 to TRBJ1-5, with D possibly TRBD1 on 6 matching bases. The CDR3 runs 17 residues. Germline V gives CDR1 SNHLY, CDR2 FYNNEI. This CDR3 is CASSEAGAGWGHQPQHF. In nucleotides, the CDR3 is TGTGCCAGCAGTGAAGCTGGAGCAGGGTGGGGGCATCAACCCCAGCATTTT.